This passage covers 5 T cell receptor beta chains from one sample sequenced in a study of TIL therapy for anti-PD-1-resistant metastatic lung cancer. Sequencing used immunoSEQ v3. Some clones are missing from TCRdb's copy, which holds only in-frame ones; the method was immunoSEQ multiplex PCR. The sample includes approximately 45,000 clones, 65% to 80% of them seen just once. Specified time point: pre-treatment sample, taken before nivolumab and TIL therapy. Sequences were derived from blood, sampled at baseline. The receptors come from an older man with non-small cell lung cancer.

This chain connects TRBV14 to TRBJ2-3; 8 nucleotides agree with TRBD1. V was clipped by 1 base and J by 2 bases; unmatched bases: 5. Germline V gives CDR1 SGHDN, CDR2 FVKESK. The CDR3 runs 16 residues. CDR3 sequence reads: CASSQGGTGFTDTQYF. CDR3 nucleotide sequence: TGTGCCAGCAGCCAAGGGGGGACAGGCTTCACAGATACGCAGTATTTT.

CDR3 sequence: CASSQDRANTYNEQFF. The CDR3 DNA sequence: TGTGCCAGCAGCCAAGATCGAGCCAATACCTACAATGAGCAGTTCTTC. V is TRBV4-2 and J is TRBJ2-1; no definite D call. Trimming cost V 0 bases and J 2 bases, with 11 bases left between them. Germline V gene lookup returns CDR1 LGHNA and CDR2 YNFKEQ. The CDR3 is 16 amino acids.

This clone was observed a few times. The V and J genes are TRBV27 and TRBJ1-1, with a possible D match to TRBD1 (6 bases). This CDR3 region has 13 residues. Trimming pared 5 bases from V and 5 bases from J, leaving 12 bases between. The germline V gene encodes CDR1 MNHEY and CDR2 SMNVEV (reference sequence). The CDR3 DNA follows: TGTGCCAGCAGTATAACAGGGAATACTGAAGCTTTCTTT. Translation gives CASSITGNTEAFF.

The V gene is TRBV19, the J gene TRBJ2-5; TRBD1 matches at 10 bases. With 1 base clipped from V and 5 bases from J, the junction kept 10 bases outside the gene matches. Germline V lookup: CDR1 LNHDA, CDR2 SQIVND (reference sequence). This CDR3 spans 17 amino acids. In DNA, the CDR3 is TGTGCCAGTAGTATAGCCGCGACAGGGGGCCAGTCGGAGACCCAGTACTTC. It is translated as CASSIAATGGQSETQYF.

V gene TRBV11-2 combines with J gene TRBJ2-7, with D uncertain. V lost 3 bases, J lost 4 bases, and 1 base lay in between. The CDR3 is 10 amino acids. CDR1 SGHAT and CDR2 FQNNGV come from the germline V gene. CDR3 coding DNA: TGTGCCAGCAGCTTTTACGAGCAGTACTTC. Translation: CASSFYEQYF.